A single sample gave rise to the 11 T cell receptor beta chains below, sequenced in a study of blood T cell repertoires in COVID-19. Assay used: immunoSEQ multiplex PCR; TCRdb lists only in-frame clones, some missing. The table records roughly 79,000 clones, 87% of them present only once. The specimen sequenced was peripheral blood. These receptors all stem from a woman older than 75 with active or convalescent COVID-19.

The chain links TRBV25-1 to TRBJ1-6, with 7 nucleotides matching TRBD1. With 6 bases clipped from V and 10 bases from J, the junction kept 9 bases outside the gene matches. Germline V gives CDR1 MGHDK, CDR2 SYGVNS. CDR3 length equals 14 residues. The DNA for the CDR3 is TGTGCCAGCAGACCCGGGACAGAGAAATCACCCCTCCACTTT. Its protein product is CASRPGTEKSPLHF.

The chain carries TRBV10-1 and TRBJ2-1; D not certain. Deletions cut 2 bases from V and 4 bases from J, with 6 bases between. The CDR3 extends over 13 amino acids. Looked up from germline, CDR1 is WNHNN and CDR2 is SYGVQD (reference sequence). For the CDR3, the DNA is TGCGCCAGCAGTGAGGGCTTATACAATGAGCAGTTCTTC. It specifies CASSEGLYNEQFF.

The chain has TRBV6-5 and TRBJ2-1, with 10 bases aligning to TRBD2. Looked up from germline, CDR1 is MNHEY and CDR2 is SVGAGI. Unmatched junction bases numbered 5, after V lost 2 bases and J lost 10 bases. The CDR3 contains 14 residues. This CDR3 is CASSYASGSREQFF. The CDR3 bases are TGTGCCAGCAGTTACGCTAGCGGGAGCCGGGAGCAGTTCTTC.

The genes are TRBV15 and TRBJ1-2; 9 bases are a match to TRBD1. The CDR3 loop spans 15 amino acids. Germline-derived CDR1 and CDR2 are LNHNV and YYDKDF (reference sequence). Losses at the gene ends were 0 bases for V and 4 bases for J; bases not matched to a gene: 3. CDR3 amino acids: CATSRDRDRVYGYTF. Here the CDR3 DNA reads TGTGCCACCAGCAGAGATCGGGACAGGGTCTATGGCTACACCTTC.

The V gene is TRBV5-1, the J gene TRBJ1-6, with 8 bases identical to TRBD1. CDR3 size: 15 residues. Per the germline V gene, CDR1 is SGHRS and CDR2 is YFSETQ. After removal of 7 bases from V and 8 bases from J, the junction contained 11 bases not matched to a gene. The CDR3 DNA sequence: TGCGCCAGCGGAACAGGACAGGGCTACGATTCACCCCTCCACTTT. Amino acids: CASGTGQGYDSPLHF.

CDR3 loop: CASRMRQGAGEAFF. The CDR3 DNA reads as TGTGCCAGCAGAATGCGACAGGGGGCAGGTGAAGCTTTCTTT. The chain combines TRBV6-5 with TRBJ1-1, with 10 bases matching TRBD1. Losses at the gene ends were 6 bases for V and 7 bases for J; bases not matched to a gene: 8. The CDR3 length is 14 residues. Germline V gene lookup returns CDR1 MNHEY and CDR2 SVGAGI.

The chain carries TRBV7-3 and TRBJ2-1; 11 bases match TRBD2. The CDR3 spans 15 residues. Trimming took 6 bases from V and 2 from J; bases not matched to a gene: 3. CDR1 is SGHTA, CDR2 FQGTGA, per germline. The CDR3 DNA reads TGTGCCAGCAGTGGACTAGCGGGTGCCTACAATGAGCAGTTCTTC. This translates into CASSGLAGAYNEQFF.

The chain employs TRBV28 and TRBJ2-2, with D possibly being TRBD2 (6 bases). The CDR3 runs 15 residues. Deletions cut 5 bases from V and 1 base from J, with 11 bases between. Germline loops: CDR1 MDHEN, CDR2 SYDVKM. The CDR3 spells CASSGASENTGELFF. The CDR3 DNA follows: TGTGCCAGCAGTGGGGCTAGCGAGAACACCGGGGAGCTGTTTTTT.

The rearrangement links TRBV5-1 to TRBJ2-1, with 13 bases matching TRBD2. The CDR3 length is 14 residues. Looked up from germline, CDR1 is SGHRS and CDR2 is YFSETQ. V was clipped by 4 bases and J by 10 bases; unmatched bases: 5. The CDR3 sequence: CASSETSGRREQFF. CDR3 in DNA: TGCGCCAGCAGCGAGACTAGCGGGAGGCGAGAGCAGTTCTTC. Drawing the rest from reference TRBV5-1 and TRBJ2-1, the complete variable domain is KAGVTQTPRYLIKTRGQQVTLSCSPISGHRSVSWYQQTPGQGLQFLFEYFSETQRNKGNFPGRFSGRQFSNSRSEMNVSTLELGDSALYLCASSETSGRREQFFGPGTRLTVL.

The chain combines TRBV7-2 with TRBJ2-6; the D is unclear. The CDR3 extends over 13 amino acids. Germline-derived CDR1 and CDR2 are SGHTA and FQGNSA. Trimming stripped 5 bases from V and 4 bases from J, with 6 bases between. The CDR3 loop reads CASSLLGANVLTF. The CDR3 DNA reads TGTGCCAGCAGCCTTTTGGGGGCCAACGTCCTGACTTTC.

V is TRBV7-2 and J is TRBJ2-3; the match to TRBD1 covers 8 bases. CDR3 length equals 14 residues. V shed 3 bases and J 6 bases; nucleotides not matched to a gene: 5. Germline V lookup: CDR1 SGHTA, CDR2 FQGNSA. This chain's CDR3 is CASSLRTGRDTQYF. The CDR3 DNA reads as TGTGCCAGCAGCTTGCGGACAGGGAGGGATACGCAGTATTTT.